This T cell receptor (beta chain) stems from a study of T cells after yellow fever vaccination. The study, taken as a whole, reports: Most primary-vaccination clones recurred post-booster (approximately 95% CD4, 85% to 90% CD8). Peak timing came faster in the weaker secondary response, day 5 versus 15.

TCRdb reanalysed the 5' RACE reads using MiXCR and keeps one entry per CDR3 protein. The sample records roughly 300,000 distinct CDR3 sequences, roughly 7% being singletons. This clonotype showed up just a few times. Its antigen remains unknown. The source is a man in his late teens or twenties who received the YFV17D yellow fever vaccine. The sample consisted of PBMCs, taken approximately 47 days after the first yellow fever vaccination.

CDR3 coding DNA: TGTGCCAGCAGTGACTCGGGGGGCCCGCCCGGGGAGCTGTTTTTT. Protein sequence: CASSDSGGPPGELFF. The V gene is TRBV2, the J gene TRBJ2-2, with TRBD2 as a possible D gene (7 bases). V lost 3 bases, J lost 6 bases, and 14 bases lay in between. Germline values: CDR1 SNHLY, CDR2 FYNNEI. This CDR3 comprises 15 residues.